A single sample gave rise to the 8 T cell receptor beta chains below, sequenced in a study of T cells in Graves' hyperthyroidism and ophthalmopathy. RNA transcripts served as the template for amplifying TCR beta CDR3 regions. Primed by the HTBI set, a first-round RT-PCR was run on the TCR CDR3. One entry per CDR3 protein, called by TCRdb with MiXCR from the multiplex PCR reads. This table holds about 260,000 distinct CDR3 sequences, over 15% found once. The source material was blood. Receptors were obtained from a woman aged 18-30 years with Graves' ophthalmopathy.

This clonotype occurred many times. The chain combines TRBV28 with TRBJ1-1, with D possibly TRBD1 on 5 matching bases. The germline V and J ends were trimmed by 5 bases and 0 bases, with 10 bases remaining between them. This CDR3 region has 14 residues. Germline V lookup: CDR1 MDHEN, CDR2 SYDVKM. The CDR3: CASSPNRMNTEAFF. The CDR3 DNA is TGTGCCAGCAGTCCTAACAGGATGAACACTGAAGCTTTCTTT.

This clonotype was counted between two and nine times. This clone may be a read error of a much larger clone one base away. In DNA form, the CDR3 reads TGCAGTGCATGGGACAGGGGCGGCAACGCGCAGTACTTC. This encodes CSAWDRGGNAQYF. The chain links TRBV20-1 to TRBJ2-7, with TRBD1 matching over 10 bases. V lost 6 bases, J lost 9 bases, and 11 bases stayed unmatched. CDR1 is DFQATT, CDR2 SNEGSKA, per germline (reference sequence). CDR3 length: 13 amino acids.

The chain carries TRBV13 and TRBJ1-2, with D perhaps TRBD1 (5 bases). V was cut by 3 bases and J by 5 bases, with 16 bases left in between. The CDR3 has 15 residues. CDR1 is PRHDT, CDR2 FYEKMQ, per germline (reference sequence). The CDR3 loop is CASSLGRSGFYGYTF. DNA for the CDR3: TGTGCCAGCAGCTTGGGACGGTCCGGGTTTTATGGCTACACCTTC. Full variable domain (outside the CDR3, taken from reference TRBV13 and TRBJ1-2): AAGVIQSPRHLIKEKRETATLKCYPIPRHDTVYWYQQGPGQDPQFLISFYEKMQSDKGSIPDRFSAQQFSDYHSELNMSSLELGDSALYFCASSLGRSGFYGYTFGSGTRLTVV.

This clonotype was recorded many times. The CDR3 nucleotides read TGTGCCAGCAGTAACACAGGGGTCGAGCAGTACTTC. Translated, it gives CASSNTGVEQYF. This sequence joins TRBV6-1 and TRBJ2-7, with 7 bases matching TRBD1. Losses at the gene ends were 5 bases for V and 6 bases for J; bases not matched to a gene: 4. The CDR3 has 12 amino acids. In germline, CDR1 is MNHNS, CDR2 SASEGT.

This clonotype has at least ten counts. The chain employs TRBV6-1 and TRBJ2-1; D might be TRBD1 (5 bases). CDR3 size: 14 residues. V lost 4 bases, J lost 8 bases, and 15 bases lay in between. Per the germline V gene, CDR1 is MNHNS and CDR2 is SASEGT. This chain's CDR3 is CASSAIIGVDEQFF. The CDR3 DNA follows: TGTGCCAGCAGTGCAATCATAGGGGTAGATGAGCAGTTCTTC.

V usage is TRBV13 and J usage is TRBJ2-2; TRBD2 is a possible D gene (6 bases). Looked up from germline, CDR1 is PRHDT and CDR2 is FYEKMQ (reference sequence). V shed 5 bases and J shed 6 bases, with 19 bases lying between them. CDR3 length: 16 amino acids. CDR3 nucleotide sequence: TGTGCCAGCAGCCCCACGGGGACTTTGGGACCCGGGGAGCTGTTTTTT. Translated, it gives CASSPTGTLGPGELFF.

This clonotype was seen repeatedly, ten times or more. In DNA, the CDR3 is TGTGCCAGCAGTCAACGACTAGCGGGAATGCACATTCAGTACTTC. Translating it yields CASSQRLAGMHIQYF. The rearrangement uses TRBV28 and TRBJ2-4; TRBD2 agrees at 11 bases. The CDR3 sequence is 15 residues long. V shed 5 bases and J 8 bases; nucleotides not matched to a gene: 8. Germline V gene lookup returns CDR1 MDHEN and CDR2 SYDVKM.

This clonotype was counted at least ten times. The chain is built from TRBV5-5 and TRBJ1-1; tentative D call: TRBD1 (6 bases). CDR3 length: 13 amino acids. The germline V gene has CDR1 SGHKS and CDR2 YYEKEE (reference sequence). Trimming removed 4 bases from V and 7 bases from J, with 14 bases in between. CDR3 in DNA: TGTGCCAGCAGCGTGGACCTAGGGGGTGAAGCTTTCTTT. Its protein is CASSVDLGGEAFF. Looking up the rest from reference TRBV5-5 and TRBJ1-1 gives the full variable domain: DAGVTQSPTHLIKTRGQQVTLRCSPISGHKSVSWYQQVLGQGPQFIFQYYEKEERGRGNFPDRFSARQFPNYSSELNVNALLLGDSALYLCASSVDLGGEAFFGQGTRLTVV.